The rows below give T cell receptor beta chains drawn from one sample of a study of control samples from healthy donors and cancer patients. Libraries were prepared by immunoSEQ multiplex PCR; TCRdb keeps only in-frame clonotypes and omits some of them. The sample shows tens of thousands of clones, about 95% of them seen only once. The material sequenced was blood. The receptors come from a young man in good health. Each CDR3 is given with its conserved first and last residue. D genes are given only for firm matches. Rows may omit the clone size; those that give it use once, few, many or a size class.

once,-,TRBV7-9,TRBJ1-2,TGTGCCAGCAGCGAAAGTACAGGGAATGGGTATGGCTACACCTTC,CASSESTGNGYGYTF
-,-,TRBV2,TRBJ1-6,TGTGCCGGAAGGGGCCTCGGTAATTCACCCCTCCACTTT,CAGRGLGNSPLHF
-,TRBD1,TRBV18,TRBJ1-2,TGTGCCAGCTCACCAGGACAGGGCACTAACTATGGCTACACCTTC,CASSPGQGTNYGYTF
-,TRBD1,TRBV7-9,TRBJ1-5,TGTGCCAGCAGCGATGAGGGGGCCGGAGGCAATCAGCCCCAGCATTTT,CASSDEGAGGNQPQHF
-,-,TRBV7-3,TRBJ1-1,TGTGCCAGCAGCTTCGCCGGAGGCGCTGAAGCTTTCTTT,CASSFAGGAEAFF
-,-,TRBV27,TRBJ1-2,TGTGCCAGCAGTCCTCAAGACAGGCCAGGTGGCTACACCTTC,CASSPQDRPGGYTF
-,TRBD1,TRBV11-2,TRBJ1-1,TGTGCCAGCACCCAGGGGAAAACAGGGGGCCGGGAGGGCACTGAAGCTTTCTTT,CASTQGKTGGREGTEAFF
-,-,TRBV11-2,TRBJ2-7,TGTGCCAGCAGCTTAGATCGGGGCAGCTTCTCCTACGAGCAGTACTTC,CASSLDRGSFSYEQYF
-,-,TRBV30,TRBJ2-7,TGTGCCTGGAGTGCCAGTTCCTACGAGCAGTACTTC,CAWSASSYEQYF
few,-,TRBV18,TRBJ2-7,TGTGCCAGCTCACCCGGCCACGAGCAGTACTTC,CASSPGHEQYF
-,TRBD1,TRBV5-1,TRBJ2-7,TGCGCCAGCAGCTTGGATGGGACAGTTAGCTCCTACGAGCAGTACTTC,CASSLDGTVSSYEQYF
-,-,TRBV2,TRBJ1-5,TGTGCCAGCAGATCCGATCAGGCTGACAATCAGCCCCAGCATTTT,CASRSDQADNQPQHF
-,TRBD2,TRBV6-4,TRBJ2-1,TGTGCCAGCAGTGACTCTTTAGCGGGAGGCAATGAGCAGTTCTTC,CASSDSLAGGNEQFF
-,-,TRBV5-1,TRBJ2-2,TGCGCCAGCAGCCCTCGCCCCCAGGGTAGCGCCGGGGAGCTGTTTTTT,CASSPRPQGSAGELFF
once,-,TRBV3-1/TRBV3-2,TRBJ1-5,TGTGCCAGCAGCCAAGATTCTGGTCAGCCCCAGCATTTT,CASSQDSGQPQHF
-,-,TRBV11-2,TRBJ2-3,TGTGCCAGCAGCTTAATGGGTGGCGTCGGGGGCACAGATACGCAGTATTTT,CASSLMGGVGGTDTQYF
-,-,TRBV12-3/TRBV12-4,TRBJ2-3,TGTGCCAGCAGTTTAGGCTTGGGGGATACGCAGTATTTT,CASSLGLGDTQYF
-,-,TRBV4-1,TRBJ2-3,TGCGCCAGCAGCCCCGACGGGGCTAGCACAGATACGCAGTATTTT,CASSPDGASTDTQYF
-,-,TRBV6-2/TRBV6-3,TRBJ1-2,TGTGCCAGCAGTTTCCTGAACTATGGCTACACCTTC,CASSFLNYGYTF
-,TRBD1,TRBV7-3,TRBJ2-5,TGTGCCAGCAGCTCCGGACAGGCGGGCCAAGAGACCCAGTACTTC,CASSSGQAGQETQYF
-,TRBD1,TRBV7-9,TRBJ2-7,TGTGCCAGCAGCTTAACTGTCAGGGGGTCTTACGAGCAGTACTTC,CASSLTVRGSYEQYF
-,-,TRBV5-1,TRBJ2-5,TGCGCCAGCAGCTTGGAGGTTGAAGGGGGGGAGACCCAGTACTTC,CASSLEVEGGETQYF
-,-,TRBV9,TRBJ2-1,TGTGCCAGCAGCGTAGGAGGATATTCCTACAATGAGCAGTTCTTC,CASSVGGYSYNEQFF
once,-,TRBV30,TRBJ2-7,TGTGCCTGGAGTGTAGACGGGGGTCGGGAGCAGTACTTC,CAWSVDGGREQYF
-,-,TRBV3-1/TRBV3-2,TRBJ2-1,TGTGCCAGCAGCCAAGTAGGCAATGAGCAGTTCTTC,CASSQVGNEQFF
-,TRBD1,TRBV18,TRBJ1-5,TGTGCCAGCTCCCTCGGACAGGGGAATCAGCCCCAGCATTTT,CASSLGQGNQPQHF